These 14 T cell receptor beta chains originate from one sample sequenced in a study of T cell responses to AZD1222 COVID-19 vaccine. Only in-frame clones appear in the TCRdb table, and some are missing; sequencing was by immunoSEQ multiplex PCR. Of 150,000 to 180,000 clones listed, around 87% are singletons. Sequenced here: peripheral blood, sampled 28 days after the second AZD1222 dose. All receptors come from an adult who received the AZD1222 COVID-19 vaccine.

This clone came up a few times. The chain uses TRBV7-2 and TRBJ1-1, with D unclear. Germline V gene data show CDR1 as SGHTA and CDR2 as FQGNSA. V lost 2 bases and J lost 0, with 4 bases in between. This CDR3 contains 13 residues. CDR3 protein: CASSLYMNTEAFF. DNA of the CDR3: TGTGCCAGCAGCTTATACATGAACACTGAAGCTTTCTTT.

The CDR3 sequence is CASSQATTSGTGTYGTQYF. CDR3 DNA: TGCGCCAGCAGCCAGGCAACCACGTCCGGGACAGGGACTTACGGGACCCAGTACTTC. The chain joins TRBV4-1 to TRBJ2-5, with 9 bases matching TRBD1. The ends lost 3 bases at V and 7 bases at J; junction bases unmatched: 21. Germline V CDR1 and CDR2: MGHRA, YSYEKL. This CDR3 has 19 amino acids.

This chain joins TRBV24-1 and TRBJ2-5; 7 positions match TRBD1. Trimming cost V 0 bases and J 3 bases; bases outside gene matches: 9. In germline, CDR1 is KGHDR, CDR2 SFDVKD. This CDR3 is built from 17 residues. The CDR3 is CATSDLQEGTVKETQYF. The CDR3, as DNA: TGTGCCACCAGTGATTTGCAGGAAGGGACAGTAAAAGAGACCCAGTACTTC.

The chain couples TRBV3-1 (or the pseudogene TRBV3-2) to TRBJ2-3; D is possibly TRBD1 or TRBD2 (5 bases each). From germline, CDR1 is LGHDT and CDR2 YNNKEL (reference sequence). Trimming removed 2 bases from V and 5 bases from J, with 17 bases in between. The length of the CDR3 is 16 residues. The chain's CDR3 is CASSQLGQGGGDTQYF. CDR3 DNA sequence: TGTGCCAGCAGCCAACTTGGGCAGGGTGGGGGAGATACGCAGTATTTT.

The chain carries TRBV20-1 and TRBJ2-3; D not certain. This CDR3 is 13 amino acids long. Germline CDR1 and CDR2: DFQATT and SNEGSKA (reference sequence). Trimming took off 3 bases at V and 2 bases at J, with 9 bases between the two ends. DNA of the CDR3: TGCAGTGCTAGTAACCTTCTCACAGATACGCAGTATTTT. Translating it yields CSASNLLTDTQYF.

The V call is TRBV21-1, the J call TRBJ1-5; no check of the table's D call, TRBD1, against the DNA was made. TRBV21-1 corresponds to a pseudogene. The length of the CDR3 is 16 residues. For the CDR3, the DNA is TGTGCCAGCAGCACTCCGGGACAGGGAAGCAATCAGCCCCAGCATTTT. Amino acids: CASSTPGQGSNQPQHF.

The chain is built from TRBV5-4 and TRBJ1-1; no firm D call. Germline loops: CDR1 SGHNT, CDR2 YYREEE (reference sequence). V lost 3 bases and J lost 0, with 6 bases in between. CDR3 length: 13 amino acids. CDR3 DNA sequence: TGTGCCAGCAGCTCCGAGATGAACACTGAAGCTTTCTTT. Residues: CASSSEMNTEAFF.

The genes are TRBV6-6 and TRBJ1-5, with D possibly being TRBD1 (5 bases). This CDR3 contains 14 residues. The germline gives CDR1 MNHNY, CDR2 SVGAGI (reference sequence). Trimming left V 5 bases short and J 4 bases short, with 12 bases between. The CDR3 reads CASSTWDGNQPQHF. The CDR3 nucleotides read TGTGCCAGCAGTACTTGGGACGGTAATCAGCCCCAGCATTTT.

This clone was recorded only once. The chain recombines TRBV21-1 with TRBJ2-2; no DNA check was done on the table's D call, TRBD2. TRBV21-1 is described as a pseudogene. CDR3 length: 14 amino acids. CDR3 in amino acids: CASPPGVGTGELFF. CDR3 DNA sequence: TGTGCCAGCCCCCCGGGAGTGGGCACCGGGGAGCTGTTTTTT.

The V call is TRBV13, the J call TRBJ2-7, with 15 bases matching TRBD2. The CDR3 covers 17 residues. Per germline, CDR1 PRHDT and CDR2 FYEKMQ (reference sequence). V shed 3 bases, J shed 3 bases, and the junction held 6 bases outside the gene matches. As DNA, the CDR3 is TGTGCCAGCAGCTTGGGGACTAGCGGGAGGCCACGCTACGAGCAGTACTTC. It specifies CASSLGTSGRPRYEQYF.

The rearrangement links TRBV19 to TRBJ1-5; 7 bases align to TRBD1. The CDR3 contains 18 residues. Trimming at V came to 6 bases and at J to 0 bases, leaving 14 bases not matched to a gene. Germline V CDR1 and CDR2: LNHDA, SQIVND (reference sequence). The DNA for the CDR3 is TGTGCCAGTAGGTCAACAGGGGTCCTTAGGTATAGCAATCAGCCCCAGCATTTT. It translates to CASRSTGVLRYSNQPQHF.

V gene TRBV7-6 combines with J gene TRBJ1-1, with TRBD1 identical over 7 bases. The CDR3 has 15 residues. Germline V CDR1 and CDR2: SGHVS, FNYEAQ. V was pared by 5 bases and J by 4 bases, with 10 bases of the junction left unmatched. CDR3 bases: TGTGCCAGCAGCCCCTCGACAGGGTCGAGCACTGAAGCTTTCTTT. Translated, it gives CASSPSTGSSTEAFF.

The chain employs TRBV29-1 and TRBJ2-4; 9 positions match TRBD1. Trimming cost V 6 bases and J 6 bases; bases outside gene matches: 6. This CDR3 region has 13 residues. From germline, CDR1 is SQVTM and CDR2 ANQGSEA. The CDR3 DNA follows: TGCAGCGTACCCGGGACAGGGAGAAACATTCAGTACTTC. Protein: CSVPGTGRNIQYF.

The rearrangement joins TRBV28 to TRBJ2-1, with D tentatively TRBD1 or TRBD2 (6 bases each). This CDR3 contains 16 residues. With 2 bases removed from V and 4 bases from J, the gap between germline ends came to 15 bases. Germline assignment: CDR1 MDHEN and CDR2 SYDVKM. CDR3 coding DNA: TGTGCCAGCAGTTTACTCGGGGGCCGACTATACAATGAGCAGTTCTTC. Protein product: CASSLLGGRLYNEQFF.